The 14 T cell receptor beta chains listed next were all sequenced from one sample in a study of CD8 T cells in ankylosing spondylitis. General study results and limits: Seemingly characteristic of ankylosing spondylitis blood was a TCR beta motif consisting of under ten highly homologous variants.

One entry per CDR3 protein results from TCRdb running MiXCR on the 5' RACE reads. The sample comprises about 460,000 distinct CDR3 sequences, about 5.7% of which are singletons, and around 3.5% rests with the top ten. Their antigens are not known. Sequenced: blood, either unsorted or a sorted T cell fraction (not recorded which). The receptors stem from a male donor with ankylosing spondylitis.

This clonotype was recorded at least ten times. The chain links TRBV5-1 to TRBJ2-1, with TRBD2 matching 8 bases. V lost 2 bases and J lost 7; bases outside the gene matches: 2. The CDR3 is made up of 13 amino acids. The germline V gene has CDR1 SGHRS and CDR2 YFSETQ. DNA of the CDR3: TGCGCCAGCAGCTTTGGACTAGCTAATGAGCAGTTCTTC. This translates into CASSFGLANEQFF. Variable domain in full (rest from reference TRBV5-1 and TRBJ2-1): KAGVTQTPRYLIKTRGQQVTLSCSPISGHRSVSWYQQTPGQGLQFLFEYFSETQRNKGNFPGRFSGRQFSNSRSEMNVSTLELGDSALYLCASSFGLANEQFFGPGTRLTVL.

The chain employs TRBV28 and TRBJ2-7; D is possibly TRBD1 (5 bases). Deletions cut 3 bases from V and 3 bases from J, with 12 bases between. The V gene's germline CDR1 is MDHEN and CDR2 SYDVKM. CDR3 length equals 14 residues. CDR3 DNA sequence: TGTGCCAGCAGTTTGAAAGCAGGGTTCTACGAGCAGTACTTC. Its protein product is CASSLKAGFYEQYF. Drawing the rest from reference TRBV28 and TRBJ2-7, the complete variable domain is DVKVTQSSRYLVKRTGEKVFLECVQDMDHENMFWYRQDPGLGLRLIYFSYDVKMKEKGDIPEGYSVSREKKERFSLILESASTNQTSMYLCASSLKAGFYEQYFGPGTRLTVT.

This clonotype was seen repeatedly, ten times or more. The chain joins TRBV28 to TRBJ2-7; D is uncertain. Germline V CDR1 and CDR2: MDHEN, SYDVKM. This CDR3 is built from 14 residues. Trimming took 0 bases from V and 0 from J, leaving 6 bases between them. DNA of the CDR3: TGTGCCAGCAGTTTATGGGCGGCCTCCTACGAGCAGTACTTC. It is translated as CASSLWAASYEQYF.

This clonotype was recorded at least ten times. The chain joins TRBV29-1 to TRBJ2-4; TRBD1 might be the D (5 bases). The CDR3 extends over 12 amino acids. CDR1 SQVTM and CDR2 ANQGSEA come from the germline V gene. With 8 bases removed from V and 0 bases from J, the gap between germline ends came to 8 bases. This CDR3 is CSIGVAKNIQYF. CDR3 bases: TGCAGCATAGGGGTAGCCAAAAACATTCAGTACTTC.

This clonotype was observed many times. V and J are TRBV7-9 and TRBJ1-2; no firm D call. Per the germline V gene, CDR1 is SEHNR and CDR2 is FQNEAQ (reference sequence). The CDR3 extends over 15 amino acids. V gave up 5 bases and J gave up 3 bases, with 16 bases separating them. CDR3 region: CASSPQLPTYYGYTF. The CDR3 DNA reads TGTGCCAGCAGCCCGCAATTACCGACCTACTATGGCTACACCTTC.

This clonotype showed up many times. This rearrangement joins TRBV5-1 to TRBJ2-1, with TRBD2 matching over 9 bases. There are 15 residues in the CDR3. Germline loops: CDR1 SGHRS, CDR2 YFSETQ. The junction had 5 bases not matched to a gene; V was cut back by 4 bases and J by 3 bases. The CDR3 bases are TGCGCCAGCAGCGCGGGACTAGCAGACTACAATGAGCAGTTCTTC. Residues: CASSAGLADYNEQFF.

This clonotype was recorded many times. This chain links TRBV10-3 with TRBJ1-1; D may be TRBD1 (5 bases). Trimming shortened V by 8 bases and J by 7 bases, and 17 bases separated the two germline ends. CDR3 length: 13 residues. The germline V gene encodes CDR1 ENHRY and CDR2 SYGVKD. The CDR3 loop is CAIGTAWTSEAFF. CDR3 nucleotides: TGTGCCATCGGGACGGCCTGGACTAGTGAAGCTTTCTTT.

This clonotype appeared many times. The rearrangement joins TRBV28 to TRBJ1-5; D remains ambiguous. This CDR3 has 15 amino acids. Germline CDR1 and CDR2: MDHEN and SYDVKM. V was shortened by 4 bases and J by 0 bases, with 10 bases between the two germline ends. CDR3 nucleotides: TGTGCCAGCAGTTACCCGTACGATAGCAATCAGCCCCAGCATTTT. This gives the protein CASSYPYDSNQPQHF. Drawing the rest from reference TRBV28 and TRBJ1-5, the complete variable domain is DVKVTQSSRYLVKRTGEKVFLECVQDMDHENMFWYRQDPGLGLRLIYFSYDVKMKEKGDIPEGYSVSREKKERFSLILESASTNQTSMYLCASSYPYDSNQPQHFGDGTRLSIL.

At least ten counts were recorded for this clonotype. The rearrangement joins TRBV5-1 to TRBJ1-5, with 7 bases matching TRBD1. The CDR3 is 15 residues long. V shed 3 bases, J shed 0 bases, and the junction held 3 bases outside the gene matches. From germline, CDR1 is SGHRS and CDR2 YFSETQ. CDR3 loop: CASSSGTDSNQPQHF. The CDR3 DNA follows: TGCGCCAGCAGCTCGGGGACAGATAGCAATCAGCCCCAGCATTTT.

Many counts were recorded for this clonotype. This chain connects TRBV29-1 to TRBJ2-7; tentative D call: TRBD2 (7 bases). Per germline, CDR1 SQVTM and CDR2 ANQGSEA. This CDR3 contains 13 residues. V was pared by 5 bases and J by 0 bases, with 11 bases between. CDR3 amino acids: CSVRGGDSYEQYF. Written as DNA, the CDR3 is TGCAGCGTTCGAGGGGGGGACTCCTACGAGCAGTACTTC.

The table lists this clonotype with a few counts. The chain is built from TRBV18 and TRBJ1-4; D is unresolved. The ends were cut back, 2 bases at V and 4 bases at J, with 8 bases in the middle. Germline loops: CDR1 KGHSH, CDR2 LQKENI. The CDR3 covers 14 residues. CDR3 sequence reads: CASSPMGNNEKLFF. CDR3 DNA sequence: TGTGCCAGCTCACCAATGGGTAATAATGAAAAACTGTTTTTT.

This clonotype was observed at least ten times. The CDR3 is CSVGNLGTGATQYF. As DNA, the CDR3 is TGCAGCGTGGGGAATCTGGGGACTGGCGCCACGCAGTACTTC. This chain links TRBV29-1 with TRBJ2-7; maybe TRBD2 (6 bases). CDR3 length equals 14 residues. Per germline, CDR1 SQVTM and CDR2 ANQGSEA. The V and J ends lost 6 bases and 9 bases respectively, with 24 bases between them.

In this sample, this clonotype turned up many times. V and J are TRBV4-3 and TRBJ2-1; 10 bases align to TRBD2. V shed 2 bases, J shed 10 bases, and the junction held 5 bases outside the gene matches. The length of the CDR3 is 14 residues. In germline, CDR1 is LGHNA, CDR2 YSLEER. The CDR3 coding sequence is TGCGCCAGCAGCCAAATTATAGCGGGGGGCGAGCAGTTCTTC. Amino acid sequence: CASSQIIAGGEQFF.

This clonotype came up many times. The CDR3 region is CASSLAGGPNLDEQFF. The CDR3 nucleotides are TGTGCCAGCAGTTTAGCGGGGGGCCCTAACCTGGATGAGCAGTTCTTC. The chain couples TRBV28 to TRBJ2-1; 8 bases are shared with TRBD2. This CDR3 has 16 residues. V shed 2 bases, J shed 8 bases, and the junction held 11 bases outside the gene matches. Germline assignment: CDR1 MDHEN and CDR2 SYDVKM.